Listed below are T cell receptor beta chains from one sample, sequenced in a study of response to subunit inactivated influenza vaccine. Each CDR3 protein is one row after TCRdb ran MiXCR on the RT-PCR reads. The table has over 750,000 distinct CDR3 sequences, around 21% seen once. Here the sequenced sample was PBMCs from blood, taken around 5 days after vaccination. The receptor source for this set is a man between 45 and 60 years old who received an inactivated influenza vaccine. CDR3s include the opening cysteine and the closing phenylalanine or tryptophan. A D gene is named only where the DNA matches it firmly.

j_call,v_call,d_call,cdr3_aa
TRBJ2-7,TRBV5-1,TRBD1,CASSLEVHTRDRGPEQYF
TRBJ2-1,TRBV11-2,-,CASSPPVTRNDQFF
TRBJ2-5,TRBV6-1,TRBD1,CASSPEAGTGGRTQYF
TRBJ2-5,TRBV28,TRBD2,CASSFEASGYQETQYF
TRBJ2-7,TRBV7-8,-,CASSSLPRDRLFIF
TRBJ2-2,TRBV7-2,TRBD2,CASSASGSRTGELFF
TRBJ2-5,TRBV29-1,-,CSVRLTTRETQYF
TRBJ2-1,TRBV20-1,TRBD1,CSAGNRGQGIYEQFF
TRBJ2-7,TRBV6-2/TRBV6-3,TRBD1,CASSYRGLEGTGLRRSYEQYF
TRBJ2-7,TRBV20-1,-,CSASQGHEQYF
TRBJ2-1,TRBV7-9,-,CASRYSHNEQFF
TRBJ2-1,TRBV12-3/TRBV12-4,TRBD2,CASSPTSGGYNEQCF
TRBJ2-3,TRBV20-1,TRBD2,CSAEGTSGRISSTDTQYF
TRBJ2-5,TRBV5-1,-,CASSLGGAHQETQYF
TRBJ2-2,TRBV12-3/TRBV12-4,-,CASRLRELTGELFF
TRBJ2-3,TRBV2,-,CASSDLAGTQYF
TRBJ2-3,TRBV4-2,-,CASSQGTVLGTDTQYF
TRBJ2-5,TRBV18,-,CASSPPAATQETQYF
TRBJ2-7,TRBV5-1,TRBD1,CASSIATGAVEQYF
TRBJ2-3,TRBV3-1,-,CASSRRTTDTQYF
TRBJ2-7,TRBV3-1,-,CASKAGGTYEQYF
TRBJ2-5,TRBV5-1,-,CASSRFDRQETQYF
TRBJ1-6,TRBV12-3/TRBV12-4,-,CASSLMRSPLHF
TRBJ1-1,TRBV20-1,TRBD1,CSARPRGQANTEAFF
TRBJ2-2,TRBV4-3,-,CASSQVIRNTGDLFF
TRBJ1-3,TRBV20-1,-,CSADIKRVKGNTIYF
TRBJ2-5,TRBV11-2,TRBD2,CASSPHGGDGVTQYF
TRBJ2-5,TRBV15,TRBD2,CATSRDSGVRETQYF
TRBJ1-2,TRBV29-1,TRBD1,CSVAPRDRAYGYTF
TRBJ2-3,TRBV7-2,-,CASSFRGSKDTQYF
TRBJ2-5,TRBV6-1,-,CASSDRGGEETQYF
TRBJ1-2,TRBV20-1,TRBD1,CSAKTGNDYGYTF
TRBJ2-2,TRBV6-2/TRBV6-3,TRBD1,CASSYEPGQGFYTGELFF
TRBJ2-4,TRBV10-3,-,CAISELGRSGNIQYF
TRBJ2-3,TRBV29-1,TRBD2,CSVRSGSTDTQYF
TRBJ2-7,TRBV5-1,-,CASSRDWGSYEQYF
TRBJ2-3,TRBV24-1,TRBD2,CATSDWGRLAAGAPDTQYF
TRBJ1-5,TRBV7-2,-,CASSLTVKGQPQHF
TRBJ2-7,TRBV4-1,-,CASSQDPGIPEQYF
TRBJ2-2,TRBV7-8,-,CASSTGTINTGELFF
TRBJ2-1,TRBV27,TRBD2,CASSLFSGGPFNEQFF
TRBJ2-1,TRBV20-1,-,CCVTGSAGSYNEQFF
TRBJ1-2,TRBV6-2/TRBV6-3,-,CASSLLAVNYGYTF
TRBJ2-7,TRBV7-9,TRBD1,CASSKTPGTATYEQYF
TRBJ1-4,TRBV4-1,-,CASRPTGATNEKLFF
TRBJ1-4,TRBV29-1,TRBD1,CSVAGGANEKLFF
TRBJ1-5,TRBV12-3/TRBV12-4,-,CASSPGQYSNQPQHF
TRBJ1-3,TRBV5-1,-,CASSFSDSGNTIYF
TRBJ2-7,TRBV4-3,-,CASSPQVAGEQYF
TRBJ2-5,TRBV11-2,TRBD2,CASSLGLQRGLRKAFQETQYF
TRBJ2-3,TRBV11-2,-,CASSLVHPLSGPTDTQYF
TRBJ2-1,TRBV20-1,TRBD1,CSGDRAGGEQFF
TRBJ1-1,TRBV20-1,-,CSALKDGEAFF
TRBJ2-5,TRBV3-1,TRBD1,CASSQDPGTGQETQYF